This TCR beta chain was sequenced during a study of T cell repertoires in cytomegalovirus infection. Whole-study results and caveats: In two of eight donors, the top clonotype was HLA-C-restricted CMV-specific.

TCRdb itself ran the reads through MiXCR, one entry per CDR3 protein. The data show about a million distinct CDR3 sequences, with approximately 30% seen just once and 13% held by the top ten. This CDR3 is 18 amino acids long. V lost 0 bases, J lost 0 bases, and 5 bases stayed unmatched. Germline V gives CDR1 LNHDA, CDR2 SQIVND (reference sequence). Notes on this clonotype: No antigen is known for it.

V gene TRBV19 combines with J gene TRBJ2-3; 11 bases fit TRBD2. The input for sequencing was cultured CD8+ T cells from PBMCs, taken from culture after CMV antigen stimulation. This clonotype originated in a human donor in good health (CMV status not recorded). Some clones in this sample may be carry-over from other donors' samples. The CDR3 DNA reads TGTGCCAGTAGTATAGATTGGACTAGCGGGTCTAGCACAGATACGCAGTATTTT. Translated, it gives CASSIDWTSGSSTDTQYF.